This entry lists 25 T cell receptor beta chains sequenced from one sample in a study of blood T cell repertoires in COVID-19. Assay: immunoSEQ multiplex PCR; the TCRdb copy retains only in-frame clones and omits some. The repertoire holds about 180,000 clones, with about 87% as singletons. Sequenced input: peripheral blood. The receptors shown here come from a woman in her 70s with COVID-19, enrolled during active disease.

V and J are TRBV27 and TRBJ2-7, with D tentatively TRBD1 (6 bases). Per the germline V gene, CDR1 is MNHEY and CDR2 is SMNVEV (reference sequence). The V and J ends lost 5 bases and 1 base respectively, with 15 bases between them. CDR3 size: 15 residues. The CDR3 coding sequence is TGTGCCAGCAGTCCCCACCGGACAGCATCCTACGAGCAGTACTTC. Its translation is CASSPHRTASYEQYF.

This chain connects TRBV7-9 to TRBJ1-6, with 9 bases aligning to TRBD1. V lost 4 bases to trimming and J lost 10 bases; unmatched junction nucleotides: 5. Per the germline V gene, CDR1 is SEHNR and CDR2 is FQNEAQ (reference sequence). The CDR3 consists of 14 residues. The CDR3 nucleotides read TGTGCCAGCAGCTCCGAGACAGGGGGGTCACCCCTCCACTTT. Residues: CASSSETGGSPLHF.

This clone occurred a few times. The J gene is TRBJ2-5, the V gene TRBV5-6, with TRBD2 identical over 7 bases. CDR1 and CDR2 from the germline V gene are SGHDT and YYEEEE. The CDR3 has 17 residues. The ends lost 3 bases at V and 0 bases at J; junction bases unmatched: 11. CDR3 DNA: TGTGCCAGCAGCTCCAAAGGGACTACAGTGTACCAAGAGACCCAGTACTTC. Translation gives CASSSKGTTVYQETQYF.

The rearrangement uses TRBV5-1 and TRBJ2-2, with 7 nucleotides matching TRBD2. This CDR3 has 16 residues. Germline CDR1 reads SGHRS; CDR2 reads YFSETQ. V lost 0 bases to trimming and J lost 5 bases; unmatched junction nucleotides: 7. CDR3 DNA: TGCGCCAGCAGCTTGGATGTAGCGGGCTGGACCGGGGAGCTGTTTTTT. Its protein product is CASSLDVAGWTGELFF.

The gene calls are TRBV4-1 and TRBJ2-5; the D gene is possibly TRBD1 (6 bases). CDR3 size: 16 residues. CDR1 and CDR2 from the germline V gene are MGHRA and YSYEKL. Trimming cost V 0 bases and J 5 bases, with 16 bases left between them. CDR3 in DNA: TGCGCCAGCAGCCAAGATTCAGCCAGGGGATTTGAGACCCAGTACTTC. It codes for CASSQDSARGFETQYF.

CDR3 region: CASRSDRDQETQYF. CDR3 sequence (DNA): TGCGCCAGCAGATCCGACAGGGACCAAGAGACCCAGTACTTC. The genes are TRBV5-1 and TRBJ2-5, with 7 bases lining up with TRBD1. The V segment lost 5 bases and the J segment 0 bases; nucleotides outside the gene matches: 4. Germline V gene lookup returns CDR1 SGHRS and CDR2 YFSETQ. The CDR3 has 14 amino acids.

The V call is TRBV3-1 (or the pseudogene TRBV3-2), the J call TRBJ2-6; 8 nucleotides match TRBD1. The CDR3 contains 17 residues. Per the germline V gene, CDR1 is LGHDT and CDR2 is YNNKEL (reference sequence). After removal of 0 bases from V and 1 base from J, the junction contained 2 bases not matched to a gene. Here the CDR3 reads CASSQDQGASGANVLTF. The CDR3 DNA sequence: TGTGCCAGCAGCCAAGACCAGGGGGCTTCTGGGGCCAACGTCCTGACTTTC.

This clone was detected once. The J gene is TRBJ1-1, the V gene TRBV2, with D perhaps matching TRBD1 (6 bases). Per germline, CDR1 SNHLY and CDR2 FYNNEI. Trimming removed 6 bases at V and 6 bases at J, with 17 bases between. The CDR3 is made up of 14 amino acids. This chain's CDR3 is CASSGGRGVSEAFF. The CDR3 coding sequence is TGTGCCAGCAGCGGGGGGCGCGGGGTCTCTGAAGCTTTCTTT.

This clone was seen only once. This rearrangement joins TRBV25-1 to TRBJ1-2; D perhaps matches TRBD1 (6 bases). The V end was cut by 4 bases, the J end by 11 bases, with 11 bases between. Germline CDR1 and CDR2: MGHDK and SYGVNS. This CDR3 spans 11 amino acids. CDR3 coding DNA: TGTGCCAGCAGTGGGGGACACCGATACACCTTC. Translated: CASSGGHRYTF.

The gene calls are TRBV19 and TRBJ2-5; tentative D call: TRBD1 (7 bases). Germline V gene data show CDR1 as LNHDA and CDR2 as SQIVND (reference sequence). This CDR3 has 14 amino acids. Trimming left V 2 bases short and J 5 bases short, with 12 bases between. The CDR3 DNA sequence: TGTGCCAGTAGTATACAGGGGGGATGGGAGACCCAGTACTTC. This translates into CASSIQGGWETQYF.

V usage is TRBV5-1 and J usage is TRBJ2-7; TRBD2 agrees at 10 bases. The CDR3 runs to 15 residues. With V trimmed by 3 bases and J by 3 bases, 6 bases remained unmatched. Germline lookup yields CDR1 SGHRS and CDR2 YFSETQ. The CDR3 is CASSSGGTSVYEQYF. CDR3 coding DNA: TGCGCCAGCAGCTCGGGCGGGACTAGCGTCTACGAGCAGTACTTC.

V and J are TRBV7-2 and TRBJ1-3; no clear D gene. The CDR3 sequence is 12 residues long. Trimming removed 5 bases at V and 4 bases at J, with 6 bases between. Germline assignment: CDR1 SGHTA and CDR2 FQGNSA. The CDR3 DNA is TGTGCCAGCAGCCAACAGGGAAACACCATATATTTT. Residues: CASSQQGNTIYF.

CDR3 protein: CASSLESISGELFF. CDR3 DNA sequence: TGTGCCAGCAGCTTAGAGTCTATTTCCGGGGAGCTGTTTTTT. V usage is TRBV11-3 and J usage is TRBJ2-2; D not certain. V was shortened by 0 bases and J by 6 bases, with 8 bases between the two germline ends. Germline V gene data show CDR1 as SGHNT and CDR2 as YENEEA. The CDR3 runs 14 residues.

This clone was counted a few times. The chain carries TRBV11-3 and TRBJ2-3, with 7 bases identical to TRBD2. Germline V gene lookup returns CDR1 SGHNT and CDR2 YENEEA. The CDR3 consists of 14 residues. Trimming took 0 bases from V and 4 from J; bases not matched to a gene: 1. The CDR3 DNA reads TGTGCCAGCAGCTTAGATCGGGGGGCAGATACGCAGTATTTT. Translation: CASSLDRGADTQYF.

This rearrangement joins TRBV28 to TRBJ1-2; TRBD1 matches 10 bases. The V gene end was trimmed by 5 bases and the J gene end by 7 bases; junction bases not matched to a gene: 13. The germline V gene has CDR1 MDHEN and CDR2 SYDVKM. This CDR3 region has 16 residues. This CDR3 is CASSRRDRGGGGGYTF. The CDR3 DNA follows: TGTGCCAGCAGTCGCCGGGACAGGGGAGGGGGCGGTGGCTACACCTTC.

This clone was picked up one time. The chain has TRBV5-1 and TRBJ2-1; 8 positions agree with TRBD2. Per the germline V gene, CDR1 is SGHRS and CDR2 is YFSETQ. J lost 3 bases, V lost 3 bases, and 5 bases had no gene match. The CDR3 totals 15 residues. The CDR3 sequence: CASSSTGTSYNEQFF. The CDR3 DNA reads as TGCGCCAGCAGCTCTACCGGGACTAGCTACAATGAGCAGTTCTTC. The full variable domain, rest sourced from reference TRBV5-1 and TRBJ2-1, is KAGVTQTPRYLIKTRGQQVTLSCSPISGHRSVSWYQQTPGQGLQFLFEYFSETQRNKGNFPGRFSGRQFSNSRSEMNVSTLELGDSALYLCASSSTGTSYNEQFFGPGTRLTVL.

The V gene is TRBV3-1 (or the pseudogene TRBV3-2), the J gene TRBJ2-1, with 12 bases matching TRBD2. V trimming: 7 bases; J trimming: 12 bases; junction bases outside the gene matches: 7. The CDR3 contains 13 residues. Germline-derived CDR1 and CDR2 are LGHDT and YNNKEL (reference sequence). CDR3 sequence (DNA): TGTGCCAGCACGTGGACTAGCGGGACTGCGCAGTTCTTC. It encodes CASTWTSGTAQFF.

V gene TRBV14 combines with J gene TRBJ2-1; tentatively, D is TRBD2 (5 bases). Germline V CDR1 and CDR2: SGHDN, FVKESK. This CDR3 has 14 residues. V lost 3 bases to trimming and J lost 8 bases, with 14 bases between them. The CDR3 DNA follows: TGTGCCAGCAGCCAGCTCATGGGGAGATATGAGCAGTTCTTC. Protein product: CASSQLMGRYEQFF.

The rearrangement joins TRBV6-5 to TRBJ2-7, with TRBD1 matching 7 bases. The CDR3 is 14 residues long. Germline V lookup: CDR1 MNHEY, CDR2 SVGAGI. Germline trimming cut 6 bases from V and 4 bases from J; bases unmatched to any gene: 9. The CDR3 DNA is TGTGCCAGCAGAGCCGACAGGGCTGGTTACGAGCAGTACTTC. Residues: CASRADRAGYEQYF.

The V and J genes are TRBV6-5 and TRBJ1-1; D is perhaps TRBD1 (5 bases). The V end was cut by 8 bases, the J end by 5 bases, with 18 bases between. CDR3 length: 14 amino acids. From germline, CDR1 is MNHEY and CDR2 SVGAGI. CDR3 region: CASRLLRDKTEAFF. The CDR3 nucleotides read TGTGCCAGCCGGCTACTCAGGGATAAAACTGAAGCTTTCTTT.

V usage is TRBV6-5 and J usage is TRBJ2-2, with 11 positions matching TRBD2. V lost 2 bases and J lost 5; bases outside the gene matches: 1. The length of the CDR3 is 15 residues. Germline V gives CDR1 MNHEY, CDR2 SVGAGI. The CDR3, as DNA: TGTGCCAGCAGTTACCTAGCGGGAGGTACCGGGGAGCTGTTTTTT. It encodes CASSYLAGGTGELFF.

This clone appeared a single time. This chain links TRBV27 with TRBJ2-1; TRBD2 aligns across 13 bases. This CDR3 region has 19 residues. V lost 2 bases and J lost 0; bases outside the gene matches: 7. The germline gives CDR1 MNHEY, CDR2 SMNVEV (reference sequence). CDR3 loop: CASSLTGTSGTTSYNEQFF. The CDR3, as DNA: TGTGCCAGCAGTTTAACCGGGACTAGCGGGACAACCTCCTACAATGAGCAGTTCTTC.

The CDR3 DNA follows: TGTGCCAGCAGCGGACACATTCTACAAGAGACCCAGTACTTC. This encodes CASSGHILQETQYF. The gene calls are TRBV5-5 and TRBJ2-5, with D possibly being TRBD1 (5 bases). The CDR3 contains 14 residues. V shed 4 bases and J shed 2 bases, with 12 bases lying between them. Looked up from germline, CDR1 is SGHKS and CDR2 is YYEKEE (reference sequence).

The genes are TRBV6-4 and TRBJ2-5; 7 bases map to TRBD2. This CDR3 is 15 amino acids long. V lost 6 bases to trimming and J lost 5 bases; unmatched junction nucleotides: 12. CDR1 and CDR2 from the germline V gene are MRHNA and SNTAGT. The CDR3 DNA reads TGTGCCAGCAGCCCGGACATGTTTAGCGGGGAGACCCAGTACTTC. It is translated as CASSPDMFSGETQYF.

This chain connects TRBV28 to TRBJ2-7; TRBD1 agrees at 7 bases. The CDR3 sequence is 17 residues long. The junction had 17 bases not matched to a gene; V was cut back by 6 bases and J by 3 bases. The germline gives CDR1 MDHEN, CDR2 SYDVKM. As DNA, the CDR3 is TGTGCCAGCAGATATCGCTGGGGTCCGGGACAGATCTACGAGCAGTACTTC. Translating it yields CASRYRWGPGQIYEQYF.